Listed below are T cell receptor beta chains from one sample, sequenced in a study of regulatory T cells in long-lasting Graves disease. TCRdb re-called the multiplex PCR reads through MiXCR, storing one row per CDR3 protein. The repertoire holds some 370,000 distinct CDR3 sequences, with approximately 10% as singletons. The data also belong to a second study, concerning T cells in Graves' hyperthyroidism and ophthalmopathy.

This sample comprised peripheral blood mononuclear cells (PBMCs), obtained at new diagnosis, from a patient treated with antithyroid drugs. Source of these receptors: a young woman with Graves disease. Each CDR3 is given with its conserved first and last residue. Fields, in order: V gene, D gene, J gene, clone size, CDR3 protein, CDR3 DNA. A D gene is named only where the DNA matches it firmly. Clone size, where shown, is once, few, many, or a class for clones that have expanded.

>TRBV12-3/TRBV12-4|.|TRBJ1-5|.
CASRKTGYSNQPQHF
TGTGCCAGCAGAAAGACAGGTTATAGCAATCAGCCCCAGCATTTT
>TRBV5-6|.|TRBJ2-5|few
CASSLSGPAETQYF
TGTGCCAGCAGCTTGTCGGGCCCCGCAGAGACCCAGTACTTC
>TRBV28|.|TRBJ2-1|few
CASSPRYGEQFF
TGTGCCAGCAGTCCGAGATACGGTGAGCAGTTCTTC
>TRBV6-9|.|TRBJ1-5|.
CASSYIEGTQPQHF
TGTGCCAGCAGTTACATCGAGGGGACTCAGCCCCAGCATTTT
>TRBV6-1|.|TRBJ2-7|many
CASQLTPTEQYF
TGTGCCAGTCAACTGACACCAACCGAGCAGTACTTC
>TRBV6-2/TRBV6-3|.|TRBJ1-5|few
CASKEGGYQPQHF
TGTGCCAGCAAAGAGGGGGGGTATCAGCCCCAGCATTTT
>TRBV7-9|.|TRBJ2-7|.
CASSPWTPYEQYF
TGTGCCAGCAGCCCCTGGACCCCCTACGAGCAGTACTTC
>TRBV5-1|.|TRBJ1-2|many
CASREGVGGYTF
TGCGCCAGCAGGGAGGGGGTCGGTGGCTACACCTTC
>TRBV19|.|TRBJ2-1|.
CASNLLGTNEQFF
TGTGCCAGCAATCTACTAGGAACCAATGAGCAGTTCTTC
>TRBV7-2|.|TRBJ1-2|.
CASSLEIGDRVYGYTF
TGTGCCAGCAGCTTAGAGATAGGTGACAGAGTTTATGGCTACACCTTC
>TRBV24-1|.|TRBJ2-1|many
CATSDPVGPSYNEQFF
TGTGCCACCAGTGACCCTGTCGGACCCTCCTACAATGAGCAGTTCTTC
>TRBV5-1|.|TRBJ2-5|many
CASSLRRGQETQYF
TGCGCCAGCAGCTTGAGGAGGGGACAAGAGACCCAGTACTTC
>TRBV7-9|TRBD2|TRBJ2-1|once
CASSLGREYYEQFF
TGTGCCAGCAGCTTAGGGCGGGAGTATTATGAGCAGTTCTTC
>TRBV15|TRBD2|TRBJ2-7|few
CATSTPLAEPPYEQYF
TGTGCCACCAGCACACCACTAGCGGAGCCGCCCTACGAGCAGTACTTC
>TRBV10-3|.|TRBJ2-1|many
CAISDLEENNEQFF
TGTGCCATCAGTGATTTGGAGGAAAACAATGAGCAGTTCTTC
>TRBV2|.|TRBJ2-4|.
CASSVNSLAKNIQYF
TGTGCCAGCAGTGTCAATTCCTTAGCCAAAAACATTCAGTACTTC
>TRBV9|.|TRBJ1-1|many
CASSVEAIPAGNTEAFF
TGTGCCAGCAGCGTAGAAGCCATCCCCGCAGGGAACACTGAAGCTTTCTTT
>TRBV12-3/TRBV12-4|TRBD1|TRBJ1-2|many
CASSLDRGGYTF
TGTGCCAGCAGTCTGGACAGGGGTGGCTACACCTTC
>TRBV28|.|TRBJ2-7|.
CASSLDSGTPPYEQYF
TGTGCCAGCAGCCTAGATTCCGGGACCCCTCCCTACGAGCAGTACTTC
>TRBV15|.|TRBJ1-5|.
CATSSGGGAVSNQPQHF
TGTGCCACCAGCAGTGGTGGGGGGGCGGTTAGCAATCAGCCCCAGCATTTT
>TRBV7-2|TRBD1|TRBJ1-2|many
CASTLLGGDGYTF
TGTGCCAGCACCTTACTAGGGGGCGATGGCTACACCTTC
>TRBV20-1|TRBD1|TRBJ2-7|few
CSARLARGEQYF
TGCAGTGCTAGGCTGGCCAGGGGGGAGCAGTACTTC
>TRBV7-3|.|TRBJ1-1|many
CASSSGSGGTEAFF
TGTGCCAGCAGCTCGGGGTCTGGGGGCACTGAAGCTTTCTTT
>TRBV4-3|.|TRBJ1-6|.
CASSQGYVGTRNSPLHF
TGCGCCAGCAGCCAAGGGTATGTCGGGACGAGGAATTCACCCCTCCACTTT
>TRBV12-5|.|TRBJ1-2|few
CASVPQAYYGYTF
TGTGCTAGTGTTCCCCAGGCCTACTATGGCTACACCTTC
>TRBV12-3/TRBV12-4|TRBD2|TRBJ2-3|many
CASRVTSGGTDTQYF
TGTGCCAGCAGGGTCACTAGCGGAGGTACAGATACGCAGTATTTT
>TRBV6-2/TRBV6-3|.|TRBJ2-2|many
CASSAFQAGWANTGELFF
TGCGCCAGCAGTGCATTCCAGGCGGGATGGGCGAACACCGGGGAGCTGTTTTTT
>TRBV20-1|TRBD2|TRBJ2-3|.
CSAYSGGAEVGDTQYF
TGCAGTGCTTATAGCGGGGGGGCGGAAGTTGGAGATACGCAGTATTTT
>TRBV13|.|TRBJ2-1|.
CASSSYGGIEQFF
TGTGCCAGCAGCTCTTATGGGGGGATTGAGCAGTTCTTC
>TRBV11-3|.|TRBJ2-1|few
CASSYWGGSEQFF
TGTGCCAGCAGCTATTGGGGAGGATCCGAGCAGTTCTTC
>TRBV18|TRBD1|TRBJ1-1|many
CASSPDRGAFAFF
TGTGCCAGCTCACCAGACAGGGGCGCGTTTGCTTTCTTT
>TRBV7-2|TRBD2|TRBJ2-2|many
CASSSLAGGPGHTGELFF
TGTGCCAGCAGCTCTCTAGCGGGGGGGCCGGGGCACACCGGGGAGCTGTTTTTT
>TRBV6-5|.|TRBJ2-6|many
CASSSAESGANVLTF
TGTGCCAGCAGTTCCGCGGAGTCTGGGGCCAACGTCCTGACTTTC
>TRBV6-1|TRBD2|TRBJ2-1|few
CASSPTPEAGDNEQFF
TGTGCCAGCAGCCCGACCCCCGAAGCGGGAGACAATGAGCAGTTCTTC
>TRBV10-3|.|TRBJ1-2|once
CAISDRGNYGYTF
TGTGCCATCAGTGACAGGGGTAACTATGGCTACACCTTC
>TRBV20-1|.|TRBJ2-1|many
CSALSWQGGGNEQFF
TGCAGTGCCCTCTCGTGGCAGGGGGGGGGTAATGAGCAGTTCTTC
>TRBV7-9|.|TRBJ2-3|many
CASSLDGSFDTQYF
TGTGCCAGCAGCTTAGACGGGAGTTTTGATACGCAGTATTTT
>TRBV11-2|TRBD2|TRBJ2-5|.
CASSLGGLARGETQYF
TGTGCCAGCAGCTTAGGTGGACTAGCGAGGGGAGAGACCCAGTACTTC
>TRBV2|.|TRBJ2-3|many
CASESLTDTQYF
TGTGCCAGCGAGTCCTTGACAGATACGCAGTATTTT
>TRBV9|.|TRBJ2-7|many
CASSAFQERDEQYF
TGTGCCAGCAGCGCGTTCCAAGAGAGGGACGAGCAGTACTTC
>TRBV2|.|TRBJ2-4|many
CASLRRDLTRTF
TGTGCCAGCTTAAGACGGGATCTGACTAGAACCTTC
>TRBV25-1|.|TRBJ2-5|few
CASRVGETQYF
TGTGCCAGCAGGGTCGGAGAGACCCAGTACTTC
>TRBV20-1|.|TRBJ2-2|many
CSARDVGKRGELFF
TGCAGTGCTAGAGATGTAGGGAAGAGGGGGGAGCTGTTTTTT
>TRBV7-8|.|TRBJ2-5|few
CASSPRRGTEETQYF
TGTGCCAGCAGCCCAAGGCGGGGCACTGAGGAGACCCAGTACTTC
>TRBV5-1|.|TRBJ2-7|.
CASSAGIRYEQYF
TGCGCCAGCAGCGCAGGGATCAGGTACGAGCAGTACTTC
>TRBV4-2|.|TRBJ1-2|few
CASSQVSKSEGYGYTF
TGTGCCAGCAGCCAAGTCTCGAAGTCGGAGGGCTATGGCTACACCTTC
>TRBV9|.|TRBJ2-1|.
CAAGMGDNEQFF
TGTGCCGCCGGAATGGGGGACAATGAGCAGTTCTTC